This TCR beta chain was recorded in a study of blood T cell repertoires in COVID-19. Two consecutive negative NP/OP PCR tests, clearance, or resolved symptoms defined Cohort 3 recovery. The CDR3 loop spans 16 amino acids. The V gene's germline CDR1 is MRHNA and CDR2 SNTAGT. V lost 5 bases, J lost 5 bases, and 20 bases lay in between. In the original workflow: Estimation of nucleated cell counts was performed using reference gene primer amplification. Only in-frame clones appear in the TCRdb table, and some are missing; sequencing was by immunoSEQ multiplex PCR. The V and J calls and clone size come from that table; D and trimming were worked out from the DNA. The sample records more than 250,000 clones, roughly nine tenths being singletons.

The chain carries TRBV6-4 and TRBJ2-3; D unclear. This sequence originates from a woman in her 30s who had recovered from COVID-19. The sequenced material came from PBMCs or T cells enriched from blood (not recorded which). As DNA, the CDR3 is TGTGCCAGCAGTCCCTCCGTCGCGGCTGGCGGAGATACGCAGTATTTT. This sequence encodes CASSPSVAAGGDTQYF.